This T cell receptor (beta chain) was recorded in a study of blood T cell repertoires in COVID-19. Profiled with immunoSEQ multiplex PCR; TCRdb holds only in-frame clones, not every one. The profile covers 200,000 to 250,000 clones, with approximately 86% appearing a single time and roughly 10% taken by the ten largest. V was clipped by 0 bases and J by 5 bases, with 5 bases between them. The V gene's germline CDR1 is SGDLS and CDR2 YYNGEE. The CDR3 totals 13 residues. The sequenced sample consisted of peripheral blood. The receptor was isolated from a woman between 50 and 59 years old with COVID-19, enrolled during active disease. The chain uses TRBV9 and TRBJ1-4; no reliable D call. The CDR3 DNA reads as TGTGCCAGCAGCGTAGGGCCAAATGAAAAACTGTTTTTT. It yields the protein CASSVGPNEKLFF.